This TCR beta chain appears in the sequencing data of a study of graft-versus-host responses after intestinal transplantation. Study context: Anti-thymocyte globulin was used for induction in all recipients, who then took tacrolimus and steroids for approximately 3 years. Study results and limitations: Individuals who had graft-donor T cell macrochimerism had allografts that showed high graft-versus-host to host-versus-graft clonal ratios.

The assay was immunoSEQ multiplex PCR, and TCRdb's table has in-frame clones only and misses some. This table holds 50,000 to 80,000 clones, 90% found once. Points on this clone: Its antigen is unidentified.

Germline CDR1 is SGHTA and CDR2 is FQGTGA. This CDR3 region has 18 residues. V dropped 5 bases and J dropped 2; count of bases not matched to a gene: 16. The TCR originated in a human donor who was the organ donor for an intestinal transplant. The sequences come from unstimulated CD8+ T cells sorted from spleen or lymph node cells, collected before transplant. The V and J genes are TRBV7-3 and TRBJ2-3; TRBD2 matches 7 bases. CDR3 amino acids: CASSPQNAGAGTTDTQYF. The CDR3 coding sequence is TGTGCCAGCAGCCCCCAAAATGCCGGAGCGGGGACCACAGATACGCAGTATTTT.